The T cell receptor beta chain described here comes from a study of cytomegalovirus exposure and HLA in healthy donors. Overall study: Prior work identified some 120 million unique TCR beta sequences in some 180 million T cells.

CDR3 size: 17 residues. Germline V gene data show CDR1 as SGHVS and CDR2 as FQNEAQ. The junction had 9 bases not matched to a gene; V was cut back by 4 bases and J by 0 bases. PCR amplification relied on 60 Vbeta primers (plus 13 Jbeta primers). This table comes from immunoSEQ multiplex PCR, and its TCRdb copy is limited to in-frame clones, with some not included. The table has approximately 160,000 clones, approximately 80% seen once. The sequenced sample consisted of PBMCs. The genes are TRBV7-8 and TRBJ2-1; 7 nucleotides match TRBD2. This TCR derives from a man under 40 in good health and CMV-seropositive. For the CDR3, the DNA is TGTGCCAGCAGCTCCGGTGCTAGCGGAAGCTCCTACAATGAGCAGTTCTTC. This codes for CASSSGASGSSYNEQFF.